The 4 T cell receptor beta chains given below trace back to one sample, sequenced in a study of T cell clonality in common variable immunodeficiency. Study-wide results and caveats: Fewer deletions and N-nucleotide insertions were reportedly seen in common variable immunodeficiency TCR beta sequences.

These receptors' targets are unknown. Assay used: immunoSEQ multiplex PCR; TCRdb lists only in-frame clones, some missing. The sample presents under 40,000 clones, none singletons. Input material: peripheral blood mononuclear cells. The receptor source for this set is a human donor with common variable immunodeficiency.

In regard to this clone: The read stops 3 residues short of the end of the CDR3; the missing end is completed from the germline J gene. The rearrangement uses TRBV11-3 and TRBJ2-1; the D is unclear. With 2 bases removed from V and 7 bases from J, the gap between germline ends came to 9 bases. This CDR3 has 13 amino acids. The germline V gene has CDR1 SGHNT and CDR2 YENEEA. CDR3 loop: CASSLNTQNEQFF. The CDR3 DNA, read in part, is TGTGCCAGCAGCTTAAACACCCAAAATGAG.

As to this clone: From the germline J gene comes the end of the CDR3, since the read stops 3 residues before it. V usage is TRBV2 and J usage is TRBJ1-5; D ambiguous. The CDR3 is 15 residues long. Germline V gives CDR1 SNHLY, CDR2 FYNNEI. The V end lost 3 bases, the J end lost 5 bases, and 14 bases lay between the germline ends. The CDR3: CASSDGAASHQPQHF. Partial CDR3 DNA: TGTGCCAGCAGTGACGGAGCGGCAAGCCATCAGCCC.

This clone appeared many times. The read halts 3 residues ahead of the CDR3 end, with the missing end drawn from the germline J gene. This sequence joins TRBV5-1 and TRBJ2-7, with D unresolved. This CDR3 has 14 amino acids. V was shortened by 4 bases and J by 0 bases, with 11 bases between the two germline ends. Germline assignment: CDR1 SGHRS and CDR2 YFSETQ. The CDR3 DNA, read in part, is TGCGCCAGCAGCCCCCGTGATAGCTCCTACGAG. It yields the protein CASSPRDSSYE. The whole CDR3 reads CASSPRDSSYEQYF.

With respect to this clone: The read halts 3 residues ahead of the CDR3 end, with the missing end drawn from the germline J gene. The J gene is TRBJ2-3, the V gene TRBV19, with 8 bases matching TRBD1. Losses at the gene ends were 5 bases for V and 4 bases for J; bases not matched to a gene: 11. The length of the CDR3 is 16 residues. Germline V gives CDR1 LNHDA, CDR2 SQIVND (reference sequence). The sequenced part of the CDR3 DNA is TGTGCCAGTAGTGCCGGGACAGGTTTTGGGGCAGATACG. Its translation: CASSAGTGFGADT. The CDR3 in full is CASSAGTGFGADTQYF.